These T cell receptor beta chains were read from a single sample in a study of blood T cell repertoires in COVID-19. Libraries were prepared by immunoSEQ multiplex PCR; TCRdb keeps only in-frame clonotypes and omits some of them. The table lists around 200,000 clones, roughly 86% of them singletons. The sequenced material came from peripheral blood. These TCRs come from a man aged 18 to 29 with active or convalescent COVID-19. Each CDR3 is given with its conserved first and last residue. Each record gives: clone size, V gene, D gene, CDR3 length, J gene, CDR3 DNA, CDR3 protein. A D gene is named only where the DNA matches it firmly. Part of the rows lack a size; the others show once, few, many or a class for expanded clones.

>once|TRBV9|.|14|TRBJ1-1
TGTGCCAGCAGCCCCACGGGGGAGAACACTGAAGCTTTCTTT
CASSPTGENTEAFF
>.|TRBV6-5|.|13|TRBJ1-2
TGTGCCAGCAGTTATCAGCCGGGGATTGGCTACACCTTC
CASSYQPGIGYTF
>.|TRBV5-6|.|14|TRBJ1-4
TGTGCCAGCAGCTTGGCGGGGGATAATGAAAAACTGTTTTTT
CASSLAGDNEKLFF
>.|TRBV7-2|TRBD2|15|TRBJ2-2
TGTGCCAGCAGTAGGCAAGCGGGAGAGACCGGGGAGCTGTTTTTT
CASSRQAGETGELFF
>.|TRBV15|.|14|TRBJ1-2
TGTGCCACCAGCAGAGATCCGAGGGTCGATGGCTACACCTTC
CATSRDPRVDGYTF
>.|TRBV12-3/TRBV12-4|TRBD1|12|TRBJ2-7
TGTGCCAGCAGCTCGACAGGGACCGAGCAGTACTTC
CASSSTGTEQYF
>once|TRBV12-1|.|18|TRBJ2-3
TGTGCCAGCAGCTTTGTTGGGGGAGGCGGGCCCAGCACAGATACGCAGTATTTT
CASSFVGGGGPSTDTQYF
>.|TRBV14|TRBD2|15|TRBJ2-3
TGTGCCAGCAGCCCAACTAGCGGAAGAACAGATACGCAGTATTTT
CASSPTSGRTDTQYF
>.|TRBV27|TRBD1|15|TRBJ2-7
TGTGCCAGCAGTTTATCGGACAGGTGGACCTACGAGCAGTACTTC
CASSLSDRWTYEQYF
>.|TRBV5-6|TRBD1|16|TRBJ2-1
TGTGCCAGCAGCTTGGGGACAGGCACCTCATACAATGAGCAGTTCTTC
CASSLGTGTSYNEQFF
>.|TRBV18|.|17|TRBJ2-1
TGTGCCAGCTCACCTTGGGCGGGACCCAGCTCCTACAATGAGCAGTTCTTC
CASSPWAGPSSYNEQFF
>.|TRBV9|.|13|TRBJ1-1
TGTGCCAGCAGCGTACTTGCAGGGACTTTGGCTTTCTTT
CASSVLAGTLAFF
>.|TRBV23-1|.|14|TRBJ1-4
TGCGCCAGCAAGGTTGGGCAGGGTTTTAAAAAACTGTTTTTT
CASKVGQGFKKLFF
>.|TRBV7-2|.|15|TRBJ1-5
TGTGCCAGCAGCCGCGGTTTGGGGGGTGATCAGCCCCAGCATTTT
CASSRGLGGDQPQHF
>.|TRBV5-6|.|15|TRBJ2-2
TGTGCCAGCAGCTTGGCAGGGTCGAACACCGGGGAGCTGTTTTTT
CASSLAGSNTGELFF